This TCR beta chain was documented in a study of PD-1 blockade in mismatch repair-deficient tumors. As for the study in general: All were previously treated, progressing patients with about 11 mismatch repair-deficient cancer types.

PCR or immunohistochemistry showed mismatch repair deficiency in every enrolled patient. TCR sequencing covered three patients who responded to pembrolizumab. Notes on the study in general: Tumor-resident clones, often undetectable pretreatment in blood, expanded then contracted after pembrolizumab.

Assay used: immunoSEQ multiplex PCR; TCRdb lists only in-frame clones, some missing. The table has 15,000 or so clones, 65% to 90% seen once. The CDR3 is 13 amino acids. Germline CDR1 SEHNR, CDR2 FQNEAQ (reference sequence). Trimming cost V 6 bases and J 12 bases, with 18 bases left between them. About this clone itself: As yet, its antigen is unknown.

The gene calls are TRBV7-9 and TRBJ2-1; no clear D. The sequencing here drew on PBMCs, taken around 15 weeks after starting pembrolizumab. This receptor was identified in an adult with mismatch repair-deficient cancer. CDR3 sequence: CASSRLTGFAQFF. CDR3 bases: TGTGCCAGCAGTCGCCTGACTGGTTTTGCGCAGTTCTTC.